The rows below give T cell receptor beta chains drawn from one sample of a study of T cell changes during pregnancy in multiple sclerosis. The table came from immunoSEQ multiplex PCR; TCRdb's copy has only in-frame clones and leaves some out. The sample yields 40,000 to 60,000 clones, about nine tenths seen once. Sequencing was performed on CD4+ T cells from peripheral blood mononuclear cells, taken in the third trimester of pregnancy. The receptors originated from a female donor with multiple sclerosis, enrolled in a pregnancy study. Both conserved end residues are part of each CDR3. The D gene is left open where the match is weak.

DNA: TGTGCCAGCACTGCGGACACCAGCTCTGGGGCCAACGTCCTGACTTTC
CDR3: CASTADTSSGANVLTF
V: TRBV9
D: -
J: TRBJ2-6

DNA: TGTGCCAGCAGCTACGGAATCACAGGGGTCAATCAGCCCCAGCATTTT
CDR3: CASSYGITGVNQPQHF
V: TRBV7-9
D: TRBD1
J: TRBJ1-5

DNA: TGTGCCAGCAGTTACCGAAGGGGACAAACCTACGAGCAGTACTTC
CDR3: CASSYRRGQTYEQYF
V: TRBV6-5
D: -
J: TRBJ2-7

DNA: TGTGCCAGCAGATCCACCGGGTTTTTTACCTTAAACTATGGCTACACCTTC
CDR3: CASRSTGFFTLNYGYTF
V: TRBV5-6
D: -
J: TRBJ1-2

DNA: TGTGCCAGCAGTTACGGGAGGGTAGGGGAAAAACTGTTTTTT
CDR3: CASSYGRVGEKLFF
V: TRBV6-5
D: -
J: TRBJ1-4

DNA: TGTGCCAGCAGTGAATATTATAGACAGGGGGAAGAGACCCAGTACTTC
CDR3: CASSEYYRQGEETQYF
V: TRBV25-1
D: TRBD1
J: TRBJ2-5

DNA: TGCGCCAGCAGCCCGGGGACAGGGGGGGCCAAAAACATTCAGTACTTC
CDR3: CASSPGTGGAKNIQYF
V: TRBV5-1
D: TRBD1
J: TRBJ2-4

DNA: TGTGCCAGCAGTGACTCCCGGGAGACCCAGTACTTC
CDR3: CASSDSRETQYF
V: TRBV6-4
D: -
J: TRBJ2-5

DNA: TGCAGCGTTGTGACTAGCGGGGGGATGGGGTTCTTC
CDR3: CSVVTSGGMGFF
V: TRBV29-1
D: TRBD2
J: TRBJ2-1

DNA: TGCAGCATCCTCCAGGGGCTGGGGGCCTTGAACACTGAAGCTTTCTTT
CDR3: CSILQGLGALNTEAFF
V: TRBV29-1
D: -
J: TRBJ1-1

DNA: TGCGCCAGCAGCCGGGGTAGCGGGGTCACAGATACGCAGTATTTT
CDR3: CASSRGSGVTDTQYF
V: TRBV4-1
D: TRBD2
J: TRBJ2-3

DNA: TGTGCCAGCAGTATACAGGGAAGCACCGGGGAGCTGTTTTTT
CDR3: CASSIQGSTGELFF
V: TRBV6-1
D: -
J: TRBJ2-2

DNA: TGTGCCAGCAGTGAAAAGGCCGCCGGCAGGGTGCGGACAGATACGCAGTATTTT
CDR3: CASSEKAAGRVRTDTQYF
V: TRBV2
D: -
J: TRBJ2-3

DNA: TGTGCCAGCAAAACGGAGAGCTACGAGCAGTACTTC
CDR3: CASKTESYEQYF
V: TRBV6-1
D: -
J: TRBJ2-7

DNA: TGTGCCCTCAGTTGGGGGGGGGAACTCTACGAGCAGTACTTC
CDR3: CALSWGGELYEQYF
V: TRBV28
D: TRBD2
J: TRBJ2-7

DNA: TGTGCCAGTAGTGAAAGGGACAGTAATTCACCCCTCCACTTT
CDR3: CASSERDSNSPLHF
V: TRBV19
D: TRBD1
J: TRBJ1-6

DNA: TGTGCCTGGAGTGTGGGAGCGGGAAACACAGATACGCAGTATTTT
CDR3: CAWSVGAGNTDTQYF
V: TRBV30
D: TRBD2
J: TRBJ2-3

DNA: TGTGCCAGTAGTATGATGACTAGCGGAGTCCAAGAGACCCAGTACTTC
CDR3: CASSMMTSGVQETQYF
V: TRBV19
D: TRBD2
J: TRBJ2-5

DNA: TGTGCCAGCAGCTTTGGTGTCTACCGCGGGACTACGGACACTGAAGCTTTCTTT
CDR3: CASSFGVYRGTTDTEAFF
V: TRBV7-9
D: -
J: TRBJ1-1

DNA: TGTGCCAGCAAAGGCTGGAGTGGGGGGGTTCAAGAGACCCAGTACTTC
CDR3: CASKGWSGGVQETQYF
V: TRBV11-2
D: TRBD2
J: TRBJ2-5

DNA: TGTGCCAGCAGCTTGCTTTCACTAGCTGGCTACAATGAGCAGTTCTTC
CDR3: CASSLLSLAGYNEQFF
V: TRBV5-6
D: -
J: TRBJ2-1

DNA: TGTGCCAGCAGCTTAGTCGGGGGAAGGGTGGCAACTAATGAAAAACTGTTTTTT
CDR3: CASSLVGGRVATNEKLFF
V: TRBV7-2
D: -
J: TRBJ1-4

DNA: TGTGCCAGCAGTGTGGGGGCCTCTCGTTCACCCCTCCACTTT
CDR3: CASSVGASRSPLHF
V: TRBV27
D: -
J: TRBJ1-6

DNA: TGTGCCAGTAGGAGGCCAACTAATGAAAAACTGTTTTTT
CDR3: CASRRPTNEKLFF
V: TRBV19
D: -
J: TRBJ1-4

DNA: TGTGCCAGCAGCTTAGCGCGGTTCGGCACAGATACGCAGTATTTT
CDR3: CASSLARFGTDTQYF
V: TRBV7-8
D: -
J: TRBJ2-3

DNA: TGTGCCAGCATCGGACTGGGAGATGGCTACACCTTC
CDR3: CASIGLGDGYTF
V: TRBV6-5
D: -
J: TRBJ1-2

DNA: TGTGCCAGTACGAAGGGGACAACAGCGTACTACACCTTC
CDR3: CASTKGTTAYYTF
V: TRBV19
D: -
J: TRBJ1-2

DNA: TGTGCCAGCAGTTCTCTAGCGGGGGGCCTGGATGAGCAGTTCTTC
CDR3: CASSSLAGGLDEQFF
V: TRBV6-5
D: TRBD2
J: TRBJ2-1

DNA: TGCAGCGGAGGCCCCGGAGTATGGGGCACAGATACGCAGTATTTT
CDR3: CSGGPGVWGTDTQYF
V: TRBV29-1
D: -
J: TRBJ2-3

DNA: TGTGCCAGTCTCAGACTGAGGAACACTGAAGCTTTCTTT
CDR3: CASLRLRNTEAFF
V: TRBV7-8
D: -
J: TRBJ1-1

DNA: TGTGCCAGTAGTATGAGGAAATGGAACACCATATATTTT
CDR3: CASSMRKWNTIYF
V: TRBV19
D: -
J: TRBJ1-3